This TCR beta chain was recorded in a study of T cells in localized non-small cell lung cancer. Overall study findings and caveats: The greatest T cell clonality was found in uninvolved adjacent lung (higher than in tumor).

To note about this clone: The target antigen is unknown.

The table came from immunoSEQ multiplex PCR; TCRdb's copy has only in-frame clones and leaves some out. The sample consists of about 3,200 clones, approximately 24% of them appearing once. Trimming removed 6 bases from V and 3 bases from J, with 15 bases in between. This CDR3 is 14 amino acids long. From germline, CDR1 is GTSNPN and CDR2 SVGIG (reference sequence). This receptor was taken from a man aged 35-69 years with stage I lung adenocarcinoma. The sequencing here drew on lung tumor tissue, taken before any cancer treatment. The V gene is TRBV30, the J gene TRBJ2-1; D gene ambiguous. Written as DNA, the CDR3 is TGTGCCTGCACCGATGGTATAGGCTACAATGAGCAGTTCTTC. Amino acids: CACTDGIGYNEQFF.